The 24 T cell receptor beta chains below were found in one sample sequenced in a study of T cell responses to AZD1222 COVID-19 vaccine. Only in-frame clones appear in the TCRdb table, and some are missing; sequencing was by immunoSEQ multiplex PCR. The sample contains more than 120,000 clones, just over 90% of which appear only once. The sequencing here drew on peripheral blood, taken on day 0 of AZD1222 vaccination. The receptors were gathered from an adult in good health.

This sequence joins TRBV15 and TRBJ1-1; tentatively, D is TRBD1 (6 bases). CDR3 size: 16 residues. The ends were cut back, 1 base at V and 3 bases at J, with 15 bases in the middle. CDR1 is LNHNV and CDR2 is YYDKDF in the germline V gene (reference sequence). CDR3: CATSRGARGAYTEAFF. DNA for the CDR3: TGTGCCACCAGCAGAGGGGCCCGGGGGGCGTACACTGAAGCTTTCTTT.

This chain links TRBV15 with TRBJ2-5; tentative D call: TRBD1 (5 bases). The CDR3 has 16 residues. Trimming stripped 0 bases from V and 7 bases from J, with 18 bases between. Germline-derived CDR1 and CDR2 are LNHNV and YYDKDF (reference sequence). CDR3 nucleotides: TGTGCCACCAGCAGAGATCGGCGGACAAACGGGTGGACCCAGTACTTC. It codes for CATSRDRRTNGWTQYF.

The rearrangement links TRBV24-1 to TRBJ2-1; the D is unclear. V lost 2 bases and J lost 8, with 9 bases in between. The germline V gene has CDR1 KGHDR and CDR2 SFDVKD. The CDR3 is made up of 13 amino acids. CDR3 in amino acids: CATSDSWVHEQFF. In DNA, the CDR3 is TGTGCCACCAGTGATTCATGGGTGCATGAGCAGTTCTTC.

The rearrangement uses TRBV2 and TRBJ1-1; the D gene is possibly TRBD1 (5 bases). The CDR3 is 15 residues long. Per germline, CDR1 SNHLY and CDR2 FYNNEI. Deletions cut 3 bases from V and 10 bases from J, with 21 bases between. The CDR3 is CASSEFSTGGRVAFF. In DNA, the CDR3 is TGTGCCAGCAGTGAGTTTAGTACGGGGGGACGCGTAGCTTTCTTT.

This chain joins TRBV6-5 and TRBJ2-7; D is ambiguous. V lost 6 bases, J lost 0 bases, and 12 bases lay in between. Germline V lookup: CDR1 MNHEY, CDR2 SVGAGI. The CDR3 consists of 14 residues. As DNA, the CDR3 is TGTGCCAGCAGCGCTACAGCTTCCTCCTACGAGCAGTACTTC. It codes for CASSATASSYEQYF.

This clone has only one observation. The genes are TRBV10-2 and TRBJ1-5, with D possibly matching TRBD1 (5 bases). Deletions cut 8 bases from V and 6 bases from J, with 14 bases between. Per the germline V gene, CDR1 is WSHSY and CDR2 is SAAADI. The CDR3 extends over 13 amino acids. The CDR3 loop is CASAQGLSQPQHF. The CDR3 DNA is TGCGCCAGCGCGCAGGGTCTGAGTCAGCCCCAGCATTTT.

This clone was seen only once. Here the CDR3 DNA reads TGTGCCTGGAGTGTACACGAGGGGATCTATGGCTACACCTTC. This codes for CAWSVHEGIYGYTF. This rearrangement joins TRBV30 to TRBJ1-2; TRBD1 is a possible D gene (5 bases). The V gene lost 0 bases and the J gene lost 4 bases, with 12 bases spanning the gap. Germline CDR1 GTSNPN, CDR2 SVGIG (reference sequence). The CDR3 length is 14 residues. Using reference TRBV30 and TRBJ1-2 for the parts outside the CDR3, the full variable domain is SQTIHQWPATLVQPVGSPLSLECTVEGTSNPNLYWYRQAAGRGLQLLFYSVGIGQISSEVPQNLSASRPQDRQFILSSKKLLLSDSGFYLCAWSVHEGIYGYTFGSGTRLTVV.

The chain recombines TRBV10-3 with TRBJ2-5; 7 bases are a match to TRBD1. Unmatched junction bases numbered 7, after V lost 11 bases and J lost 1 base. Per the germline V gene, CDR1 is ENHRY and CDR2 is SYGVKD. CDR3 length equals 13 residues. Here the CDR3 DNA reads TGTGCCGTACAGGGGCAGCTCCAAGAGACCCAGTACTTC. Protein product: CAVQGQLQETQYF.

The chain combines TRBV2 with TRBJ2-1; a possible D gene is TRBD2 (6 bases). Germline CDR1 and CDR2: SNHLY and FYNNEI. The V and J ends lost 5 bases and 3 bases respectively, with 14 bases between them. The CDR3 has 15 residues. The CDR3 DNA sequence: TGTGCCAGCAGTCAGAGCCGAGCGGGCTACAATGAGCAGTTCTTC. This encodes CASSQSRAGYNEQFF.

The chain joins TRBV18 to TRBJ2-3, with D tentatively TRBD1 or TRBD2 (7 bases each). Germline lookup yields CDR1 KGHSH and CDR2 LQKENI. This CDR3 has 18 residues. Trimming pared 1 base from V and 4 bases from J, leaving 21 bases between. CDR3 region: CASSPQRQGTGGSDTQYF. Written as DNA, the CDR3 is TGTGCCAGCTCACCACAGAGACAGGGAACGGGGGGCTCAGATACGCAGTATTTT.

The chain has TRBV6-5 and TRBJ1-2; 9 positions agree with TRBD1. The CDR3 totals 13 residues. Germline V lookup: CDR1 MNHEY, CDR2 SVGAGI. With V trimmed by 6 bases and J by 8 bases, 7 bases remained unmatched. CDR3 bases: TGTGCCAGCAGCCCCGGGACAGGGTGGGGCTACACCTTC. Its protein is CASSPGTGWGYTF.

The rearrangement uses TRBV4-1 and TRBJ2-5; the D is unclear. CDR3 size: 13 residues. From germline, CDR1 is MGHRA and CDR2 YSYEKL. With 4 bases removed from V and 0 bases from J, the gap between germline ends came to 6 bases. The CDR3 DNA follows: TGCGCCAGCAGCCCGGGCCACCAAGAGACCCAGTACTTC. Protein product: CASSPGHQETQYF.

The chain has TRBV2 and TRBJ1-1; tentatively, D is TRBD1 (5 bases). The length of the CDR3 is 13 residues. V dropped 6 bases and J dropped 9 bases, with 17 bases sitting between them. Germline V gene lookup returns CDR1 SNHLY and CDR2 FYNNEI. The CDR3 sequence: CASSAGTPHKAFF. As DNA, the CDR3 is TGTGCCAGCAGCGCCGGGACGCCACACAAAGCTTTCTTT.

The chain employs TRBV30 and TRBJ1-1; 7 nucleotides line up with TRBD1. This CDR3 comprises 14 residues. Trimming cost V 2 bases and J 1 base; bases outside gene matches: 4. Germline V gene lookup returns CDR1 GTSNPN and CDR2 SVGIG (reference sequence). This CDR3 reads CAWSTWTGNTEAFF. CDR3 nucleotide sequence: TGTGCCTGGAGTACTTGGACAGGGAACACTGAAGCTTTCTTT.

The V and J genes are TRBV27 and TRBJ2-2, with 10 positions matching TRBD2. This CDR3 region has 15 residues. Per germline, CDR1 MNHEY and CDR2 SMNVEV (reference sequence). Germline trimming cut 0 bases from V and 6 bases from J; bases unmatched to any gene: 1. CDR3: CASSLSSGGAGELFF. CDR3 bases: TGTGCCAGCAGTTTATCCAGCGGGGGGGCCGGGGAGCTGTTTTTT.

J is TRBJ1-2 and V is TRBV5-1; tentatively, D is TRBD1 (6 bases). The CDR3 extends over 12 amino acids. The V end was cut by 2 bases, the J end by 14 bases, with 16 bases between. Germline V gene sequence: CDR1 SGHRS, CDR2 YFSETQ. The CDR3 spells CASSLQGSRMTF. CDR3 DNA: TGCGCCAGCAGCTTACAGGGTTCTAGAATGACCTTC.

This chain uses TRBV6-6 with TRBJ2-3; 8 nucleotides match TRBD2. Germline CDR1 is MNHNY and CDR2 is SVGAGI (reference sequence). The CDR3 is 16 amino acids. The J segment lost 4 bases and the V segment lost 2 bases, leaving 8 bases of the junction unmatched. CDR3 in amino acids: CASSYLSGGEADTQYF. The CDR3 coding sequence is TGTGCCAGCAGTTACCTCAGCGGGGGCGAGGCAGATACGCAGTATTTT.

The chain combines TRBV10-2 with TRBJ2-2, with 9 bases aligning to TRBD2. V shed 2 bases and J 4 bases; nucleotides not matched to a gene: 5. CDR3 length equals 16 residues. Germline CDR1 is WSHSY and CDR2 is SAAADI. For the CDR3, the DNA is TGCGCCAGCAGTGAGCGCGGGGGGGTTCTCACCGGGGAGCTGTTTTTT. It translates to CASSERGGVLTGELFF.

The CDR3 region is CASSPPRLAGGPSFTDTQYF. DNA for the CDR3: TGTGCCAGCAGTCCTCCTAGACTAGCGGGAGGGCCGAGTTTCACAGATACGCAGTATTTT. The V call is TRBV27, the J call TRBJ2-3; 14 bases line up with TRBD2. The germline V gene has CDR1 MNHEY and CDR2 SMNVEV (reference sequence). After removal of 5 bases from V and 2 bases from J, the junction contained 15 bases not matched to a gene. The CDR3 covers 20 residues.

This rearrangement joins TRBV18 to TRBJ1-2; TRBD1 matches 9 bases. With V trimmed by 6 bases and J by 3 bases, 11 bases remained unmatched. This CDR3 contains 16 residues. Germline V gene sequence: CDR1 KGHSH, CDR2 LQKENI. CDR3 region: CASSPTEQGADYGYTF. CDR3 DNA: TGTGCCAGCTCCCCCACTGAACAGGGGGCGGACTATGGCTACACCTTC.

The chain is built from TRBV10-3 and TRBJ2-2; possibly TRBD1 for D (6 bases). V was shortened by 6 bases and J by 2 bases, with 13 bases between the two germline ends. CDR3 size: 15 residues. Germline V CDR1 and CDR2: ENHRY, SYGVKD. Written as DNA, the CDR3 is TGTGCCATCAGGATGGACAGCCGTAACACCGGGGAGCTGTTTTTT. Residues: CAIRMDSRNTGELFF.

The rearrangement joins TRBV4-1 to TRBJ2-3; either TRBD1 or TRBD2 may supply D (6 bases each). V was cut by 0 bases and J by 2 bases, with 18 bases left in between. Germline lookup yields CDR1 MGHRA and CDR2 YSYEKL. The CDR3 totals 18 residues. The CDR3 region has the DNA TGCGCCAGCAGCCAAGATCTGGGGACACCGGGGGTCACAGATACGCAGTATTTT. Translation gives CASSQDLGTPGVTDTQYF.

The chain recombines TRBV21-1 with TRBJ1-2. TRBV21-1 is described as a pseudogene. The CDR3 sequence is 13 residues long. The CDR3 is CASSNKLTYGYTF. DNA for the CDR3: TGTGCCAGCAGCAATAAATTGACCTATGGCTACACCTTC.

The chain links TRBV20-1 to TRBJ2-3; D is undetermined. Trimming left V 3 bases short and J 3 bases short, with 7 bases between. The CDR3 runs to 12 residues. CDR1 is DFQATT and CDR2 is SNEGSKA in the germline V gene (reference sequence). CDR3 loop: CSASASTDTQYF. As DNA, the CDR3 is TGCAGTGCTAGTGCCTCTACAGATACGCAGTATTTT.